This TCR beta chain comes out of a study of blood T cell repertoires in COVID-19. Overall study: Sources were T cells, B-cell-depleted T cells, or PBMCs; the material itself was cDNA or gDNA.

Authors' processing steps: Counts of nucleated cells, estimated from reference gene primer amplification, were obtained. Assay used: immunoSEQ multiplex PCR; TCRdb lists only in-frame clones, some missing. For V, J and clone size, that table is used; D and trimming come from the DNA. Altogether 150,000 or so clones are present, about nine tenths being singletons, with the ten largest covering roughly 3.9%. Trimming took 5 bases from V and 1 from J; bases not matched to a gene: 6. CDR1 PRHDT and CDR2 FYEKMQ come from the germline V gene (reference sequence). There are 15 residues in the CDR3. The TCR sequence derives from a woman aged 40 to 49 who had been exposed to COVID-19. The chain uses TRBV13 and TRBJ2-7; 9 nucleotides agree with TRBD1. The source material was PBMCs or T cells enriched from blood (not recorded which). CDR3 sequence: CASSPPQGASYEQYF. The CDR3 region has the DNA TGTGCCAGCAGCCCCCCACAGGGGGCTTCCTACGAGCAGTACTTC.